This T cell receptor (beta chain) stems from a study of CD8 T cells in Susac syndrome. The CDR3 totals 14 residues. After removal of 3 bases from V and 8 bases from J, the junction contained 5 bases not matched to a gene. It was with random hexamers that roughly 0.45 to 1 ug RNA was reverse transcribed. Amplification of TCR beta CDR3 by immunoSEQ multiplex PCR spanned 54 Vbeta and 13 Jbeta. TCRdb independently ran MiXCR on the immunoSEQ multiplex PCR reads; one entry per CDR3 protein. The sample consists of fewer than 350,000 distinct CDR3 sequences, about 88% of them appearing once. The source material was CD8+ T cells from PBMCs. The gene calls are TRBV12-3 or TRBV12-4 and TRBJ2-1; 9 nucleotides match TRBD2. The sequence was collected from a human donor with multiple sclerosis. The CDR3 sequence: CASSLGGGVDEQFF. The CDR3 nucleotides are TGTGCCAGCAGTTTGGGCGGGGGGGTGGATGAGCAGTTCTTC.